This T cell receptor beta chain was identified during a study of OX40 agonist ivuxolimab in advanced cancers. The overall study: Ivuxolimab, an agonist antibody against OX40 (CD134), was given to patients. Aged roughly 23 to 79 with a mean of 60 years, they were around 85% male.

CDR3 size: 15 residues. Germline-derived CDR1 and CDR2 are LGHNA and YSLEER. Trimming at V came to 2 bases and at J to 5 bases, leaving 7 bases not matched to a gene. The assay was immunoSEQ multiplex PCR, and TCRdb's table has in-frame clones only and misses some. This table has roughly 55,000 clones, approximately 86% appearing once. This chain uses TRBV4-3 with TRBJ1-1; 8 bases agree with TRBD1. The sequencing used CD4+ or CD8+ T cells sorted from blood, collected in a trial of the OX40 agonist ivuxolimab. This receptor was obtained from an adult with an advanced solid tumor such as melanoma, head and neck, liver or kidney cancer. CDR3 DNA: TGCGCCAGCAGCCAATTATCAGGGGGCTTTACTGAAGCTTTCTTT. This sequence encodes CASSQLSGGFTEAFF.